Given below is one T cell receptor (beta chain) in context. This clone was detected a few times. Its antigen remains undetermined. Qualities for individual bases were not recorded, and no much larger clone is one base off. The data are from a study of beta chain features in type 1 diabetes listed by TCRdb under 2018. Concerning the study at large: Patients and healthy donors did not differ in mean age, gender distribution, total cell number or subset yield. A total of 100 million to 110 million sorted cells were examined across all samples, and a strong correlation was observed between cell number per subset and RNA yield. The study compared the TCRB repertoires of sorted circulating CD4+ T cell subsets in recently diagnosed type 1 diabetes patients with those in matched healthy donors. Regulatory and stem cell-like memory subsets were isolated from only 8 patients and roughly 8 healthy donors, whereas naive and central memory subsets came from all 30 or so donors. What the study reported, not specific to this receptor: A moderate but significant shortening of TCRB CDR3 length was observed in type 1 diabetes patients in all four CD4+ subsets. Sequencing cDNA rather than genomic DNA could over-represent highly expressing activated cells, although activation and CD3 levels did not differ between groups. Because small numbers of individuals were included in the HLA sub-analyses, any influence of HLA type on TCRB rearrangement was left unresolved. PCR may preferentially amplify shorter templates, but because patient and control samples were amplified and corrected together, any resulting skew would affect both groups equally. Patients with type 1 diabetes made fewer insertions and deleted more nucleotides at VDJ recombination sites, implying thymic rearrangement abnormalities. Naive, central memory and regulatory TCRB repertoires appeared to be more similar among patients than among healthy donors.

A single peripheral blood draw of approximately 0.11 L on average was collected from each donor into heparinised tubes. Naive, central memory, regulatory and stem cell-like memory CD4+ T cells were sorted on a BD FACSAria II using a panel including CD45RO, CCR7, CD25, CD127, CD95 and CD27. A purity above 98% was achieved for all sorted populations. Right away, PBMCs were isolated by Lymphoprep density gradient centrifugation and were stained directly, with no culture step. So that batch effects would be minimized, each experiment stained and sorted samples in pairs, pairing one healthy donor with one patient. The entire isolated RNA was reverse transcribed using the High Capacity cDNA Reverse Transcription Kit, and thus expressed TCRB transcripts were sequenced. Deep immunoSEQ sequencing was performed on naive, central memory and regulatory T cell samples, with an average of roughly 4 million total reads per sample. Sorted cells were lysed in RLT buffer and RNA was extracted with DNase-treated RNeasy Micro or Mini kits, depending on cell number. Each cell subset was processed separately to prevent cross-contamination, with patient and healthy donor samples processed together. Using the immunoSEQ multiplex PCR, TCRB sequences were amplified from cDNA into 87-bp fragments spanning the CDR3 region. The amplicons were sequenced using the Illumina HiSeq platform. Regarding the original processing steps: Synthetic template baselines were used to correct PCR bias computationally, reads within Hamming distance 2 were collapsed, and singletons that could not be merged were discarded. Reads were aligned against IMGT to assign V, D and J genes, CDR3 length and insertions or deletions at six rearrangement sites. Clonotype counts were normalized to sorted cell number within each subset before computing true diversity and Gini coefficients with the tcR R package. Repertoire sharing was quantified using the overlap coefficient calculated on TCRB nucleotide sequences. TCRdb's version of the immuneACCESS table is confined to in-frame rearrangements and falls short of the full clone set. An unresolved V gene accounts for under half of the shortfall where checked; the remainder is of unknown origin. The V and J calls and the clone size are those of that table, but D and trimming were determined from the DNA. This sample gives a few hundred thousand clones in total; over 9% of them show up just once. The ten most abundant clones make up about 0.64% of the sample.

Counted from cysteine to phenylalanine, this CDR3 has 16 amino acids. The sequence is cut down to CDR3 DNA, 48 bases in frame from base 1. The chain is encoded by TRBV12-2 joined to TRBJ2-3; the table's D call TRBD2 went unverified against the DNA. TRBV12-2 counts as a pseudogene. This clonotype originated in a man between 25 and 39 years old with type 1 diabetes. Source material: central memory CD4+ T cells from blood. The CDR3 sequence is CASRLGLAGSVDTQYF. The sequenced DNA is TGTGCAAGTCGCTTAGGGCTAGCGGGAAGTGTAGATACGCAGTATTTT.